This TCR beta chain comes out of a study of T-cell reconstitution after alpha-beta-depleted transplantation in children. Study-level points and caveats: Where alpha-beta T cells came from about two months after transplant was reportedly several hundred expanded graft clones. High day-60 TCRbeta diversity in some patients came from surviving recipient T cells and thymic progenitors. The main origin of T-cell counts and diversity one year after transplant was newly produced T cells.

Germline CDR1 reads DFQATT; CDR2 reads SNEGSKA (reference sequence). This CDR3 contains 16 residues. After removal of 2 bases from V and 3 bases from J, the junction contained 7 bases not matched to a gene. Preparation of the TCRbeta library was carried out with unique molecular identifiers. One entry per CDR3 protein results from TCRdb running MiXCR on the PCR reads. The data hold more than 400,000 distinct CDR3 sequences, with 43% observed a single time. This clonotype was counted at least ten times. Antigen: not known. This sample comprised PBMCs, obtained before TCRalphabeta/CD19-depleted stem cell transplant. This chain links TRBV20-1 with TRBJ2-1; 10 nucleotides line up with TRBD2. The sequence was collected from a girl aged 2-10 years with aplastic anemia, due to receive a stem cell transplant. The CDR3 DNA reads TGCAGTGCTAGATACCTAGCGGGAGCCCACTACAATGAGCAGTTCTTC. This gives the protein CSARYLAGAHYNEQFF.